Each of the 7 T cell receptor beta chains below was sequenced from the same sample in a study of CD8 T cells in Susac syndrome. An input of roughly 0.5 to 1 ug of RNA was subjected to reverse transcription using random hexamers. TCRdb ran MiXCR on the immunoSEQ multiplex PCR reads and lists one entry per CDR3 protein. The sample carries about 250,000 distinct CDR3 sequences, around 95% recorded once. Sequencing was carried out using CD4+ T cells from PBMCs. The receptor source for this set is a human donor with multiple sclerosis.

The genes are TRBV5-1 and TRBJ2-6; D is tentatively TRBD1 or TRBD2 (6 bases each). CDR1 is SGHRS and CDR2 is YFSETQ in the germline V gene. With 4 bases removed from V and 0 bases from J, the gap between germline ends came to 14 bases. There are 17 residues in the CDR3. In nucleotides, the CDR3 is TGCGCCAGCAGCACGGACAGCGGGCCCTCTGGGGCCAACGTCCTGACTTTC. Translating it yields CASSTDSGPSGANVLTF.

The chain combines TRBV14 with TRBJ2-3, with a possible D match to TRBD2 (6 bases). Trimming shortened V by 0 bases and J by 1 base, and 14 bases separated the two germline ends. The CDR3 spans 17 residues. The germline gives CDR1 SGHDN, CDR2 FVKESK. Here the CDR3 DNA reads TGTGCCAGCAGCCAAGATATAAGGGAGGTCCGCACAGATACGCAGTATTTT. The encoded protein is CASSQDIREVRTDTQYF.

This chain connects TRBV20-1 to TRBJ1-3; D not resolved. CDR1 is DFQATT, CDR2 SNEGSKA, per germline (reference sequence). This CDR3 comprises 13 residues. V lost 1 base and J 4 bases, leaving 8 bases between the germline ends. CDR3 loop: CSARVSPGNTIYF. The CDR3 nucleotides are TGCAGTGCTAGAGTCAGTCCGGGAAACACCATATATTTT.

The chain links TRBV19 to TRBJ1-5; D perhaps matches TRBD1 (6 bases). From germline, CDR1 is LNHDA and CDR2 SQIVND (reference sequence). The CDR3 is made up of 16 amino acids. The V and J ends lost 7 bases and 5 bases respectively, with 21 bases between them. CDR3 amino acids: CASKKETGPGYQPQHF. The CDR3 DNA sequence: TGTGCCAGTAAAAAGGAGACAGGCCCTGGGTATCAGCCCCAGCATTTT.

The chain uses TRBV12-3 or TRBV12-4 and TRBJ2-1; TRBD1 is a possible D gene (6 bases). V was trimmed by 5 bases and J by 13 bases, leaving 12 bases between them. The CDR3 has 11 residues. CDR3 sequence: CASSRTVEQFF. The CDR3 nucleotides read TGTGCCAGCAGTCGGACAGTGGAACAGTTCTTC.

The V gene is TRBV6-2 or TRBV6-3, the J gene TRBJ2-1, with 7 bases identical to TRBD1. This CDR3 is built from 17 residues. CDR1 MNHEY and CDR2 SVGEGT come from the germline V gene. Trimming at V came to 10 bases and at J to 0 bases, leaving 15 bases not matched to a gene. The CDR3 here is CAISTRGRPFSYNEQFF. CDR3 in DNA: TGTGCCATCTCAACAAGGGGGCGTCCCTTCTCCTACAATGAGCAGTTCTTC.

This clonotype was detected once. The genes are TRBV20-1 and TRBJ2-7; 10 nucleotides align to TRBD1. CDR1 DFQATT and CDR2 SNEGSKA come from the germline V gene (reference sequence). The CDR3 totals 15 residues. Trimming took 3 bases from V and 2 from J; bases not matched to a gene: 7. In nucleotides, the CDR3 is TGCAGTGCTAGGCCCCGGGACAGGGGAACCTACGAGCAGTACTTC. This sequence encodes CSARPRDRGTYEQYF.